This T cell receptor (beta chain) is from a study of T cell repertoires in cytomegalovirus infection. The overall study: Indicated by public TCR beta signatures were CMV infection and matching HLA type. Whole-study results and caveats: Dominant in the ex vivo response were TCR beta clonotypes restricted by HLA-C and specific for CMV. Totalled public TCR beta family frequency picked out people who carried CMV plus the relevant HLA.

TCRdb reanalysed the reads using MiXCR and keeps one entry per CDR3 protein. The sample lists around 350,000 distinct CDR3 sequences; roughly 20% were seen once. This CDR3 comprises 11 residues. Deletions cut 4 bases from V and 4 bases from J, with 8 bases between. The germline V gene encodes CDR1 DFQATT and CDR2 SNEGSKA (reference sequence). Regarding this clonotype: The antigen remains unidentified.

The sequence was obtained from a human donor in good health (CMV status not recorded). Some clones in this sample may be carry-over from other donors' samples. The V and J genes are TRBV20-1 and TRBJ2-7; a possible D gene is TRBD1 (5 bases). The sequencing sample was made of PBMCs. The CDR3 nucleotides are TGCAGTGCTACGACAGCGTACGAGCAGTACTTC. This sequence encodes CSATTAYEQYF.